This T cell receptor beta chain was profiled in a study of blood T cell repertoires in COVID-19. Background on the study: COVID-19 samples collected from the United States, Italy and Spain covered acute and convalescent phases. The analysed material was cDNA or gDNA that came from T cells, B-cell-depleted T cells, or PBMCs.

Germline V lookup: CDR1 SGHRS, CDR2 YFSETQ. This CDR3 is built from 15 residues. V lost 7 bases, J lost 8 bases, and 13 bases stayed unmatched. While infection was still active, Seattle patients were enrolled and then followed longitudinally. Methods used by the authors: Reference gene primer amplification in the assay estimated nucleated cell counts. Measured with immunoSEQ multiplex PCR; TCRdb has only the in-frame clones, and not every one. The V and J calls and clone size come from that table; D and trimming were worked out from the DNA. The repertoire includes some 200,000 clones, 90% to 95% of them detected once, and about 0.76% sits in the top ten.

The clonotype originates from a man in his thirties or forties with COVID-19, enrolled during active disease. This rearrangement joins TRBV5-1 to TRBJ2-1, with 9 bases aligning to TRBD1. Sequencing was performed on peripheral blood. The CDR3 is CASGQGQGVDHEQFF. CDR3 DNA sequence: TGCGCCAGCGGCCAGGGACAGGGCGTAGACCATGAGCAGTTCTTC.